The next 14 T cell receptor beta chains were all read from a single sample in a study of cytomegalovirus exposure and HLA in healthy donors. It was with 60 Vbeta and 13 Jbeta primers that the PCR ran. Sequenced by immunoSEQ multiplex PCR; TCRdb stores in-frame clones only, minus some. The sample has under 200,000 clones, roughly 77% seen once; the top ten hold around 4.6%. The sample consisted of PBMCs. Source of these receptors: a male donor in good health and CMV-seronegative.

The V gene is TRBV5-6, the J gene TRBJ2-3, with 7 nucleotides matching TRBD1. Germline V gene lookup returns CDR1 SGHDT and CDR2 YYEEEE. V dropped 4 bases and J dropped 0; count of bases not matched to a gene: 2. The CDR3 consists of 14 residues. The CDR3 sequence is CASSQTGSTDTQYF. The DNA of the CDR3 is TGTGCCAGCAGCCAGACAGGGAGCACAGATACGCAGTATTTT.

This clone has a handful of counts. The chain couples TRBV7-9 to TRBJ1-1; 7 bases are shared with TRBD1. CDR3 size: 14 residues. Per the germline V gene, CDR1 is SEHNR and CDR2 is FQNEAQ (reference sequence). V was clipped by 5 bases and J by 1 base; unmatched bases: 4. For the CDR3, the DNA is TGTGCCAGCAGCCCCCAGGGGGAGAACACTGAAGCTTTCTTT. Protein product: CASSPQGENTEAFF. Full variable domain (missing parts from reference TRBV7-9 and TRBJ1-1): DTGVSQNPRHKITKRGQNVTFRCDPISEHNRLYWYRQTLGQGPEFLTYFQNEAQLEKSRLLSDRFSAERPKGSFSTLEIQRTEQGDSAMYLCASSPQGENTEAFFGQGTRLTVV.

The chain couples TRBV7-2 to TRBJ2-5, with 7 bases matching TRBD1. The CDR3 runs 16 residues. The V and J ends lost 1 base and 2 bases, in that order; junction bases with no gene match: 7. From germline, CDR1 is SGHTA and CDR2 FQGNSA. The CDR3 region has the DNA TGTGCCAGCAGCTTAGGGCGTTCCAGGGGGCAAGAGACCCAGTACTTC. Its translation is CASSLGRSRGQETQYF.

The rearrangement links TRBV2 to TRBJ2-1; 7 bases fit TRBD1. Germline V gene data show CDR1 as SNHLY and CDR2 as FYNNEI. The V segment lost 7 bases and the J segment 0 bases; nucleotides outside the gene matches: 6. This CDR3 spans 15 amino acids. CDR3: CASTQGQSSYNEQFF. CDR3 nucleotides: TGTGCCAGCACCCAGGGACAGAGCTCCTACAATGAGCAGTTCTTC.

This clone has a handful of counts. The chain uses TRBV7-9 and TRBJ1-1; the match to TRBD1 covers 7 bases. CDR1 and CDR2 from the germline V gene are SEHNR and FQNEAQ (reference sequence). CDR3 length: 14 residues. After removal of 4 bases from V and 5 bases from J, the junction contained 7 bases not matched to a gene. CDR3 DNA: TGTGCCAGCAGCTCGACAGGGAAGGGGACTGAAGCTTTCTTT. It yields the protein CASSSTGKGTEAFF.

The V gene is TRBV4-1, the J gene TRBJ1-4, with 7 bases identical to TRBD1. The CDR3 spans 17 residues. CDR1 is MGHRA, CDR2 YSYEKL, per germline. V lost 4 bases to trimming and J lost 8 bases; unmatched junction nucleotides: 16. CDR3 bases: TGCGCCAGCAGCCCGGGAATGGGCCAAGGGGGCAGGGAAAAACTGTTTTTT. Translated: CASSPGMGQGGREKLFF.

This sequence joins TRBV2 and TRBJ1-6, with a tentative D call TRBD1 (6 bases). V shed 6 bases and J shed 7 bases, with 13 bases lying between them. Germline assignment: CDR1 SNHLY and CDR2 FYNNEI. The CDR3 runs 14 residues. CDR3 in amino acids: CASRNREGNSPLHF. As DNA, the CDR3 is TGTGCCAGCAGAAACAGGGAGGGGAATTCACCCCTCCACTTT.

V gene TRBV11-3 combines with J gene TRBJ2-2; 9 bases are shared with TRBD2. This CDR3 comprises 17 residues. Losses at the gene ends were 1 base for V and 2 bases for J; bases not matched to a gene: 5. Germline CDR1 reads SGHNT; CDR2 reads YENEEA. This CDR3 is CASSLGSGGTNTGELFF. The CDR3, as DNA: TGTGCCAGCAGCTTAGGGAGCGGGGGGACCAACACCGGGGAGCTGTTTTTT.

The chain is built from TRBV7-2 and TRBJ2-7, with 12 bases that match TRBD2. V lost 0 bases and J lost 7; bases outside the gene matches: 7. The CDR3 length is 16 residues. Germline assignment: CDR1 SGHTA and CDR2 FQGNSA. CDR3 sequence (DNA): TGTGCCAGCAGCTTAGCACCTAGCGGGAGGGCGGGTGAGCAGTACTTC. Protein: CASSLAPSGRAGEQYF.

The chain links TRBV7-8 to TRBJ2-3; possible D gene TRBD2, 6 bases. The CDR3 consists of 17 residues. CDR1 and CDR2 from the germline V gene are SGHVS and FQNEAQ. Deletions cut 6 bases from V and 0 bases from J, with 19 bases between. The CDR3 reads CASRDSRSGTSTDTQYF. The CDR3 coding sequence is TGTGCCAGCAGAGATAGTCGTAGCGGCACTAGCACAGATACGCAGTATTTT.

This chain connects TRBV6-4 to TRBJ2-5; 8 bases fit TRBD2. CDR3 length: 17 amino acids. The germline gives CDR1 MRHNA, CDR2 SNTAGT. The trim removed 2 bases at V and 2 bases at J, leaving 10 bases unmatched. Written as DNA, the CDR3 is TGTGCCAGCAGTGACCCGGACACGACTAGCGTACAAGAGACCCAGTACTTC. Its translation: CASSDPDTTSVQETQYF.

CDR3 coding DNA: TGTGCCATCAGACAGGACCCGGATAGCAATCAGCCCCAGCATTTT. Translation gives CAIRQDPDSNQPQHF. The chain has TRBV21-1 and TRBJ1-5; the table's TRBD1 call for D was not verified on the DNA. TRBV21-1 is an annotated pseudogene. The CDR3 contains 15 residues.

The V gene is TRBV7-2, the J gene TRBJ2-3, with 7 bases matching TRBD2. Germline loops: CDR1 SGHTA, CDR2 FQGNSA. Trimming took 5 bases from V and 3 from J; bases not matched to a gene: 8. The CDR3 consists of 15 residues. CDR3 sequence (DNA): TGTGCCAGCAGCGGCGGACTAGTCCAAACAGATACGCAGTATTTT. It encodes CASSGGLVQTDTQYF.

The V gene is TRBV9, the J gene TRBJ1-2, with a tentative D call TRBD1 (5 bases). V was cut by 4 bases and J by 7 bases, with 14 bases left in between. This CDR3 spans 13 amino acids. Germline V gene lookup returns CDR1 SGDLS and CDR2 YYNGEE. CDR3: CASSPQRGFGYTF. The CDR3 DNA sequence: TGTGCCAGCAGCCCCCAGCGGGGGTTTGGCTACACCTTC.